This T cell receptor (beta chain) is drawn from a study of blood T cell repertoires in COVID-19. Study background: Acute and convalescent COVID-19 specimens originated in the United States, Italy and Spain.

Sequencing was performed with immunoSEQ multiplex PCR; in TCRdb, only in-frame clones are kept and a portion is missing. The sample shows tens of thousands of clones, around 86% of them seen only once. This clone has a single count. The origin of this receptor is a middle-aged man with acute or convalescent COVID-19. The sample was peripheral blood.

The CDR3 DNA reads as TGCGCCAGCAGCTTGGACCGGGACAGTAGGGGGGCCAAAGAGACCCAGTACTTC. It is translated as CASSLDRDSRGAKETQYF. The chain carries TRBV5-1 and TRBJ2-5, with D possibly matching TRBD1 (7 bases). This CDR3 spans 18 amino acids. The germline V gene encodes CDR1 SGHRS and CDR2 YFSETQ. Trimming pared 0 bases from V and 3 bases from J, leaving 21 bases between.